These 5 T cell receptor beta chains were all obtained from the same sample, sequenced in a study of T cells in Graves' hyperthyroidism and ophthalmopathy. Amplified regions were TCR beta CDR3 sequences from RNA transcripts. First-round RT-PCR targeting the TCR CDR3 was performed with the HTBI primer set. Each CDR3 protein is one row after TCRdb ran MiXCR on the multiplex PCR reads. In the table there are about 99,000 distinct CDR3 sequences, 45% to 50% of which are singletons. Sequenced: blood. Receptors were obtained from a man aged 40-49 years with Graves' hyperthyroidism.

This clonotype has only a few counts. The V and J genes are TRBV7-2 and TRBJ2-3; D might be TRBD1 or TRBD2, each matching 6 bases. The CDR3 contains 17 residues. V lost 5 bases and J lost 2, with 20 bases in between. Germline V gene lookup returns CDR1 SGHTA and CDR2 FQGNSA. The CDR3 sequence: CASSQKRGSGATDTQYF. The CDR3 bases are TGTGCCAGCAGCCAAAAGAGGGGTTCGGGGGCCACAGATACGCAGTATTTT.

Points on this clonotype: The junction departs from germline at one end; a sequencing error may be responsible. This chain connects TRBV7-9 to TRBJ2-7; 9 bases align to TRBD2. Germline loops: CDR1 SEHNR, CDR2 FQNEAQ (reference sequence). The CDR3 extends over 16 amino acids. As DNA, the CDR3 is TGCGCCAACAGCCCCTTACTAGCGGGTCGCCCCTACGAGCAGTACTTC. Translated: CANSPLLAGRPYEQYF. Full variable domain (rest looked up from reference TRBV7-9 and TRBJ2-7): DTGVSQNPRHKITKRGQNVTFRCDPISEHNRLYWYRQTLGQGPEFLTYFQNEAQLEKSRLLSDRFSAERPKGSFSTLEIQRTEQGDSAMYLCANSPLLAGRPYEQYFGPGTRLTVT.

To note about this clonotype: A read error may account for a junction end that differs from germline. V is TRBV29-1 and J is TRBJ2-3, with 8 bases matching TRBD1. The CDR3 extends over 13 amino acids. The germline CDR1 and CDR2 sequences are SQVTM and ANQGSEA. In DNA form, the CDR3 reads TGCAGCGTTGGTAACAGGGGGGCAGATACACAGTATTTT. It specifies CSVGNRGADTQYF.

Turning to this clonotype: One end of the junction does not line up with germline, which may come from a read error. This chain joins TRBV24-1 and TRBJ1-1, with D perhaps matching TRBD1 (6 bases). Germline V gives CDR1 KGHDR, CDR2 SFDVKD. This CDR3 is built from 19 residues. The CDR3 loop is CATSEPAGIGGRPDYKACF. The CDR3 nucleotides read TGTGCCACCAGTGAACCCGCAGGGATAGGGGGTCGACCCGACTATAAAGCTTGCTTT.

There are many counts of this clonotype. The chain has TRBV19 and TRBJ2-7; possibly TRBD1 or TRBD2 for D (5 bases each). V was shortened by 10 bases and J by 0 bases, with 22 bases between the two germline ends. The CDR3 totals 16 residues. Per the germline V gene, CDR1 is LNHDA and CDR2 is SQIVND (reference sequence). CDR3 sequence reads: CATTRDERGSSYEQYF. For the CDR3, the DNA is TGTGCCACCACTCGGGATGAGAGGGGCTCCTCCTACGAGCAGTACTTC.